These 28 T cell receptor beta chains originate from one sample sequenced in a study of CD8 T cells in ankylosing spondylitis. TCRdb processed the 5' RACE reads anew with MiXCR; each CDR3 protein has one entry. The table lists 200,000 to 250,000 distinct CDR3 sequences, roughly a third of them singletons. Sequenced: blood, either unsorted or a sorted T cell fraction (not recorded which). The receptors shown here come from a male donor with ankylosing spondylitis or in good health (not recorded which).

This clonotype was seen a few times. For the CDR3, the DNA is TGCAGCGTTGACCCCGGGACAGGGGCTACAGATACGCAGTATTTT. Encoded protein: CSVDPGTGATDTQYF. The rearrangement joins TRBV29-1 to TRBJ2-3; 10 nucleotides agree with TRBD1. The germline CDR1 and CDR2 sequences are SQVTM and ANQGSEA. Trimming at V came to 3 bases and at J to 3 bases, leaving 6 bases not matched to a gene. The CDR3 spans 15 residues.

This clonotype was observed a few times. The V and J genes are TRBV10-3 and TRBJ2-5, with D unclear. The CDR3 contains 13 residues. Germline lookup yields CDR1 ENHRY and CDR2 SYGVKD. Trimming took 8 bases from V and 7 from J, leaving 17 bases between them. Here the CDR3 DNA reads TGTGCCATCTTTAATTCCCTTCTCGGGACCCAGTACTTC. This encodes CAIFNSLLGTQYF.

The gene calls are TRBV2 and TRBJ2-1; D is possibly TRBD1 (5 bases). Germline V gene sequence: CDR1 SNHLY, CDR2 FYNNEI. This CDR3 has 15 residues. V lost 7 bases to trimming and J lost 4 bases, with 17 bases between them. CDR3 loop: CASTASGSLYNEQFF. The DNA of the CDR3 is TGTGCCAGCACAGCATCAGGGTCCCTTTACAATGAGCAGTTCTTC.

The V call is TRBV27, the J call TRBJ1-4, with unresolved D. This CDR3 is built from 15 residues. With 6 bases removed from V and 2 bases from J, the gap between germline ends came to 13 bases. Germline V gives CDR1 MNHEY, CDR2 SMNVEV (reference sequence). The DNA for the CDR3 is TGTGCCAGCAGCTCTCAGCCCGGGACTAATGAAAAACTGTTTTTT. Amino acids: CASSSQPGTNEKLFF.

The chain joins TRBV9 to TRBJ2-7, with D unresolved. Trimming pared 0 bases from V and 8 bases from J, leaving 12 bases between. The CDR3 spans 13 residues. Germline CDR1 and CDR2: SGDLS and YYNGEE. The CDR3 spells CASSVVISTQQYF. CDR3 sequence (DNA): TGTGCCAGCAGCGTAGTAATTAGCACCCAGCAGTACTTC.

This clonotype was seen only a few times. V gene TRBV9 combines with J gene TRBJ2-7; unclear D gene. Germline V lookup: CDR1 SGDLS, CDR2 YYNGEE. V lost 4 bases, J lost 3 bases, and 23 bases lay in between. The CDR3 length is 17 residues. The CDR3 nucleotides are TGTGCCAGCAGCCCTCACCTTACGGTACTGGTGGTCTACGAGCAGTACTTC. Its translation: CASSPHLTVLVVYEQYF.

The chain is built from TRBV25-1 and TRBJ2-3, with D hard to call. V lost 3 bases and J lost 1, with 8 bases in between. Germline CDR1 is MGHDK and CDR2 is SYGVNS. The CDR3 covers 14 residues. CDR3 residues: CASSDDRGTDTQYF. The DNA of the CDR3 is TGTGCCAGCAGTGATGACCGGGGCACAGATACGCAGTATTTT. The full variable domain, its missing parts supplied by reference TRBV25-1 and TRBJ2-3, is EADIYQTPRYLVIGTGKKITLECSQTMGHDKMYWYQQDPGMELHLIHYSYGVNSTEKGDLSSESTVSRIRTEHFPLTLESARPSHTSQYLCASSDDRGTDTQYFGPGTRLTVL.

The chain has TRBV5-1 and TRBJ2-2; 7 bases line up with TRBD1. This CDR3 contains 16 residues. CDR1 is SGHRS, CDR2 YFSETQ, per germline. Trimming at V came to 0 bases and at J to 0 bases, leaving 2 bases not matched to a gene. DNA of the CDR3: TGCGCCAGCAGCTTGGCCGGACAGGCGAACACCGGGGAGCTGTTTTTT. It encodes CASSLAGQANTGELFF.

CDR3 region: CASYSGVIGETQYF. The CDR3 coding sequence is TGTGCCAGTTATAGCGGGGTCATAGGGGAGACCCAGTACTTC. The rearrangement joins TRBV12-3 or TRBV12-4 to TRBJ2-5, with TRBD2 matching 8 bases. V lost 9 bases and J lost 5; bases outside the gene matches: 11. CDR3 length: 14 amino acids.

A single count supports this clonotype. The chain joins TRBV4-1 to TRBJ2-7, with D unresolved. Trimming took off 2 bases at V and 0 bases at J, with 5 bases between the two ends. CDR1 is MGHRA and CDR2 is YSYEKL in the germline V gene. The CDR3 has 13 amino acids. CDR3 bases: TGCGCCAGCAGCCAACCAGCCTCCTACGAGCAGTACTTC. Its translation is CASSQPASYEQYF.

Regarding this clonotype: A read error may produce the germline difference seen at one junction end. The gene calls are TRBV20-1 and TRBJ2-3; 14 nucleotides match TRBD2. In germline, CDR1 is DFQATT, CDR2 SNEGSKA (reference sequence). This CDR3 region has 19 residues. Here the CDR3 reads CCARPGTSGGLQNTDTQYF. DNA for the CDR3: TGCTGTGCTAGACCCGGGACTAGCGGGGGACTGCAAAACACAGATACGCAGTATTTT.

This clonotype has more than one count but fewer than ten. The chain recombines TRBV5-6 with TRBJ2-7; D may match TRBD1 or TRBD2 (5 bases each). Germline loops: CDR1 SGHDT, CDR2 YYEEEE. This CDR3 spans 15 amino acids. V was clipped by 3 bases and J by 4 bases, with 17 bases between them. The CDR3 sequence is CASSSWDDYRYEQYF. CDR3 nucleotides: TGTGCCAGCAGCTCATGGGACGATTACAGGTACGAGCAGTACTTC. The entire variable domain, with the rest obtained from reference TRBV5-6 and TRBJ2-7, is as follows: DAGVTQSPTHLIKTRGQQVTLRCSPKSGHDTVSWYQQALGQGPQFIFQYYEEEERQRGNFPDRFSGHQFPNYSSELNVNALLLGDSALYLCASSSWDDYRYEQYFGPGTRLTVT.

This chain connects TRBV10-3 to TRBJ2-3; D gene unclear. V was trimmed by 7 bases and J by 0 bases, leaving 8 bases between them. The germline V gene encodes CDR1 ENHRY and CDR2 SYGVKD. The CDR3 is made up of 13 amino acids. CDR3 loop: CAIKGFSTDTQYF. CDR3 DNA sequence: TGTGCCATCAAAGGGTTTAGCACAGATACGCAGTATTTT.

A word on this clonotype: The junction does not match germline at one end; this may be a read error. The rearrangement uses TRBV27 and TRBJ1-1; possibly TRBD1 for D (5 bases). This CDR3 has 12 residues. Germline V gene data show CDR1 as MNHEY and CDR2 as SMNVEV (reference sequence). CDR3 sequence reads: CASGASNTEVFF. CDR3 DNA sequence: TGTGCCAGCGGGGCTTCGAACACTGAAGTTTTCTTT.

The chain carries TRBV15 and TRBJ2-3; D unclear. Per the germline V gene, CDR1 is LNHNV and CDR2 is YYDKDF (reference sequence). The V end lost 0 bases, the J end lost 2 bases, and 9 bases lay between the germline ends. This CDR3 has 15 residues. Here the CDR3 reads CATSRDLRFTDTQYF. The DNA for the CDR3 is TGTGCCACCAGCAGAGATTTAAGATTCACAGATACGCAGTATTTT.

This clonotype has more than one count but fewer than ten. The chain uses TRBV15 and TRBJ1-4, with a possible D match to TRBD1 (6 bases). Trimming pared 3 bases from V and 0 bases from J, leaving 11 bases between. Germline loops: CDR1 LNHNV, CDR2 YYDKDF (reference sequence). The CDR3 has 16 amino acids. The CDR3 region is CATSRPGTTTNEKLFF. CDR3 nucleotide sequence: TGTGCCACCAGCAGGCCCGGGACAACAACTAATGAAAAACTGTTTTTT.

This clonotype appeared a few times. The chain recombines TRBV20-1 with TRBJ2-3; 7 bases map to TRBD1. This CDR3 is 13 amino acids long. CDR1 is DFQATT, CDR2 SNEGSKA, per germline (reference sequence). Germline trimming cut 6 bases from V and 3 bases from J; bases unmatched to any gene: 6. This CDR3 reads CSATTGKTDTQYF. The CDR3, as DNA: TGCAGTGCGACGACAGGGAAGACAGATACGCAGTATTTT.

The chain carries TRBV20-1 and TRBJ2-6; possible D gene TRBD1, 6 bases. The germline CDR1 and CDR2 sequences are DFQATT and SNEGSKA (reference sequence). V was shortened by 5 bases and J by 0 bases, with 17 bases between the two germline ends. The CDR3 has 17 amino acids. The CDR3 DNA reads TGCAGTGCTTTCGACAGGTGGAAGTACTCTGGGGCCAACGTCCTGACTTTC. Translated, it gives CSAFDRWKYSGANVLTF.

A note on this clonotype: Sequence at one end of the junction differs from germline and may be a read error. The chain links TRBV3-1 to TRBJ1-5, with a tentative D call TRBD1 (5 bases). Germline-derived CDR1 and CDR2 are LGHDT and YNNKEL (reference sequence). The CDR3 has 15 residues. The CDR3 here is CATSPDSSANQPQHF. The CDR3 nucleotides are TGTGCCACCAGCCCCGACAGTTCGGCAAATCAGCCCCAGCATTTT.

In nucleotides, the CDR3 is TGCGCCAGCAGCTTGGCACAGAACTCCGAGCAGTACTTC. Amino acid sequence: CASSLAQNSEQYF. The chain links TRBV5-1 to TRBJ2-7; no definite D call. The V end was cut by 0 bases, the J end by 6 bases, with 10 bases between. This CDR3 is 13 amino acids long. The V gene's germline CDR1 is SGHRS and CDR2 YFSETQ.

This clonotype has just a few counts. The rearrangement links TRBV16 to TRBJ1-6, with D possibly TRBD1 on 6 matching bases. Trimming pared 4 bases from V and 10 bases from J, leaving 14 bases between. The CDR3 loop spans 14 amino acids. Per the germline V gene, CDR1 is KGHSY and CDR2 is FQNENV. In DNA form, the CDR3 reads TGTGCCAGCAGCCTTGTCGGGGGGCGATCACCCCTCCACTTT. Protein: CASSLVGGRSPLHF.

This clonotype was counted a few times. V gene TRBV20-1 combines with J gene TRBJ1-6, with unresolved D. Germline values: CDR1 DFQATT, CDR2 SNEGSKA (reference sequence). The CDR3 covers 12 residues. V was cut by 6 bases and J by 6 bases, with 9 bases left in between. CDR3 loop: CSAEGANSPLHF. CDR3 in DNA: TGCAGTGCCGAAGGTGCTAATTCACCCCTCCACTTT.

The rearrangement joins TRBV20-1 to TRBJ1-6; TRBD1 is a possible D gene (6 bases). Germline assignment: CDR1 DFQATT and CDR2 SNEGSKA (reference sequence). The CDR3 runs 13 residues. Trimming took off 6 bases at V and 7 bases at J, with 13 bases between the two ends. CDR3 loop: CSASGGGNSPLHF. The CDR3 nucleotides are TGCAGTGCGAGTGGTGGGGGCAATTCACCCCTCCACTTT.

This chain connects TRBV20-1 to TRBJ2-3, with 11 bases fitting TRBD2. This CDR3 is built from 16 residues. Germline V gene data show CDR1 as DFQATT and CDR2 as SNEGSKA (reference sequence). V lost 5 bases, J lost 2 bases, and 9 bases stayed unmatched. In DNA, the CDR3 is TGCAGTGCTCCGCGTCTAGCGGGGGGCCCCACAGATACGCAGTATTTT. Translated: CSAPRLAGGPTDTQYF.

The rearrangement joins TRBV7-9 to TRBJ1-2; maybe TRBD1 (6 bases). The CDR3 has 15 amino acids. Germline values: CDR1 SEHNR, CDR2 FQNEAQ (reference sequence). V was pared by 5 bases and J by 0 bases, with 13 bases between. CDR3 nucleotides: TGTGCCAGCAGCCCAGCAGGGACACCTAACTATGGCTACACCTTC. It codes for CASSPAGTPNYGYTF. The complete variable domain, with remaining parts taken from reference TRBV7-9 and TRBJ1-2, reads DTGVSQNPRHKITKRGQNVTFRCDPISEHNRLYWYRQTLGQGPEFLTYFQNEAQLEKSRLLSDRFSAERPKGSFSTLEIQRTEQGDSAMYLCASSPAGTPNYGYTFGSGTRLTVV.

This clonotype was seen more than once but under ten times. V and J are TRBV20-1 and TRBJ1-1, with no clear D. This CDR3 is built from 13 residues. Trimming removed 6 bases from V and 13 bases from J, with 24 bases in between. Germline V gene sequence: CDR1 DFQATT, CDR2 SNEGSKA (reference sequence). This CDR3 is CSATSKLGGEGFF. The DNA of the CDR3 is TGCAGTGCCACGTCGAAACTGGGCGGGGAGGGTTTCTTT.

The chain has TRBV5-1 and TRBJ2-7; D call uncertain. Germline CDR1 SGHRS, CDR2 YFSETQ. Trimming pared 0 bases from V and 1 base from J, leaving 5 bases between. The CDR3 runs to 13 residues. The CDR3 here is CASSLVESYEQYF. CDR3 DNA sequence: TGCGCCAGCAGCTTGGTGGAATCCTACGAGCAGTACTTC.

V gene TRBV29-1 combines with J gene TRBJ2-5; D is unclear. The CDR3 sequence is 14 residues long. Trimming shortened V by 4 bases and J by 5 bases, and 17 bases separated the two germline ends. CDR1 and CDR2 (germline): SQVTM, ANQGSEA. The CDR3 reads CSVGEAVGLETQYF. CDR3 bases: TGCAGCGTTGGAGAGGCGGTGGGTTTGGAGACCCAGTACTTC.